This T cell receptor (beta chain) was identified during a study of T cells after yellow fever vaccination. Across the whole study: Those fractions that held only low numbers of cells were prepared using the SMART-Seq v4 Ultra Low Input RNA kit. Whole-study findings and limits: The CD4 compartment and the CD8 compartment contained a small share of clonotypes in common. Subsequent to the booster, the majority of primary-vaccination clones reappeared (96% CD4, 85% to 90% CD8).

Template switching by 5'RACE produced TCR cDNA, adding a universal primer site and UMIs. TCRdb reanalysed the 5' RACE reads using MiXCR and keeps one entry per CDR3 protein. The table records approximately 120,000 distinct CDR3 sequences, nearly 7.5% of them present only once. This clonotype came up many times. Antigen unknown. The germline V and J ends were trimmed by 1 base and 1 base, with 8 bases remaining between them. The length of the CDR3 is 14 residues. The V gene's germline CDR1 is SGHTA and CDR2 FQGNSA. This TCR derives from a man aged 18 to 30 who received the YFV17D yellow fever vaccine. This chain links TRBV7-2 with TRBJ2-7; D unclear. Sequences were derived from CD4+ T cells sorted from PBMCs, sampled more than 8 days after the first yellow fever vaccination. The CDR3 loop is CASSLVTASYEQYF. CDR3 DNA: TGTGCCAGCAGCTTAGTAACAGCTTCCTACGAGCAGTACTTC.